The T cell receptor beta chain under discussion was sequenced for a study of graft-versus-host responses after intestinal transplantation. Study summary: Recipients got multivisceral, liver-intestinal, or isolated intestinal transplants. Anti-thymocyte globulin was used for induction in all recipients, who then took tacrolimus and steroids for roughly 3 years.

Of note for this clone: Its antigen is as yet unknown.

The repertoire was sequenced with immunoSEQ multiplex PCR; TCRdb's copy has only in-frame clones and lacks some. Of 85,000 to 90,000 clones in the sample, approximately 87% were seen once. Per germline, CDR1 SEHNR and CDR2 FQNEAQ (reference sequence). The CDR3 consists of 14 residues. V gave up 5 bases and J gave up 7 bases; unmatched junction bases: 6. General observations from the study: Recipient marrow contained GvH clones, some of which appeared first in ileum or blood. Levels of circulating GvH clones at their peak were associated with early post-transplant HvG declines.

The TCR originated in a human donor who received an intestinal transplant. The sample was unstimulated CD4+ T cells sorted from spleen or lymph node cells, taken before intestinal transplant. V gene TRBV7-9 combines with J gene TRBJ2-2, with 8 positions matching TRBD1. The CDR3 sequence is CASSLDRADGELFF. The CDR3, as DNA: TGTGCCAGCAGCCTGGACAGGGCTGACGGGGAGCTGTTTTTT.